A single sample is the source of the 22 T cell receptor beta chains below, sequenced in a study of graft-versus-host responses after intestinal transplantation. Sequencing used immunoSEQ multiplex PCR; TCRdb keeps in-frame clones, though not all of them. The sample records 25,000 or so clones, more than 90% being singletons. This material consisted of PBMCs, taken approximately 39 days after intestinal transplant. The receptors were sampled from a human patient who received an intestinal transplant, so some T cells may come from the graft donor.

The chain has TRBV9 and TRBJ2-7; TRBD1 matches 9 bases. CDR3 size: 14 residues. Germline CDR1 and CDR2: SGDLS and YYNGEE. V dropped 3 bases and J dropped 3; count of bases not matched to a gene: 4. CDR3 protein: CASSAWDRDYEQYF. The CDR3 coding sequence is TGTGCCAGCAGCGCTTGGGACAGGGACTACGAGCAGTACTTC.

This clone was seen a single time. The chain recombines TRBV4-1 with TRBJ1-4; TRBD1 matches 9 bases. J lost 1 base, V lost 2 bases, and 2 bases had no gene match. The CDR3 runs 16 residues. Germline lookup yields CDR1 MGHRA and CDR2 YSYEKL. The CDR3 DNA is TGCGCCAGCAGCCAAAACAGGGGGCTAACTAATGAAAAACTGTTTTTT. Amino acid sequence: CASSQNRGLTNEKLFF.

The rearrangement uses TRBV11-3 and TRBJ2-7; 7 nucleotides align to TRBD2. Germline assignment: CDR1 SGHNT and CDR2 YENEEA. The V segment lost 4 bases and the J segment 3 bases; nucleotides outside the gene matches: 0. The CDR3 extends over 12 amino acids. The CDR3 sequence: CASSWTSYEQYF. CDR3 coding DNA: TGTGCCAGCAGCTGGACTAGCTACGAGCAGTACTTC.

The table lists this clone with a few counts. This rearrangement joins TRBV19 to TRBJ1-3; TRBD1 is a possible D gene (5 bases). The germline V and J ends were trimmed by 7 bases and 2 bases, with 12 bases remaining between them. Germline V gene lookup returns CDR1 LNHDA and CDR2 SQIVND (reference sequence). This CDR3 comprises 14 residues. The CDR3 bases are TGTGCCAGTAATAAGGGACCCCCTGGAAACACCATATATTTT. The encoded protein is CASNKGPPGNTIYF.

The V gene is TRBV29-1, the J gene TRBJ2-7; 12 bases match TRBD2. Per the germline V gene, CDR1 is SQVTM and CDR2 is ANQGSEA. Trimming cost V 4 bases and J 3 bases; bases outside gene matches: 1. The CDR3 runs to 13 residues. This CDR3 is CSVATSGSYEQYF. The CDR3 DNA reads TGCAGCGTTGCGACTAGCGGGAGCTACGAGCAGTACTTC.

The V gene is TRBV4-2, the J gene TRBJ2-3; 14 bases map to TRBD2. With 1 base clipped from V and 9 bases from J, the junction kept 12 bases outside the gene matches. The CDR3 has 18 residues. In germline, CDR1 is LGHNA, CDR2 YNFKEQ. CDR3 bases: TGTGCCAGCAGCCAAGCAAGGGGGAGACTAGCGGGAGGGCGGACGCAGTATTTT. This encodes CASSQARGRLAGGRTQYF.

This rearrangement joins TRBV5-1 to TRBJ2-1; TRBD1 or TRBD2 may be the D gene (5 bases each). The CDR3 extends over 20 amino acids. V shed 2 bases and J shed 3 bases, with 27 bases lying between them. Germline-derived CDR1 and CDR2 are SGHRS and YFSETQ. The CDR3 region has the DNA TGCGCCAGCAGCTTTCCGCGGTTTAAAGCGAATGGGGGTATCTACAATGAGCAGTTCTTC. The encoded protein is CASSFPRFKANGGIYNEQFF.

V gene TRBV6-1 combines with J gene TRBJ1-5; D gene unclear. Germline assignment: CDR1 MNHNS and CDR2 SASEGT. V was clipped by 5 bases and J by 0 bases, with 11 bases between them. The CDR3 is made up of 15 amino acids. CDR3 sequence: CASSTRVYSNQPQHF. The CDR3 DNA is TGTGCCAGCAGTACCCGGGTCTATAGCAATCAGCCCCAGCATTTT.

The chain uses TRBV25-1 and TRBJ2-5; 8 positions agree with TRBD2. Germline V gene data show CDR1 as MGHDK and CDR2 as SYGVNS. J gave up 5 bases and V 1 base, and 6 bases lay outside the gene matches. This CDR3 is 15 amino acids long. CDR3 region: CASSELSGGEETQYF. The CDR3 nucleotides are TGTGCCAGCAGTGAATTATCGGGAGGGGAGGAGACCCAGTACTTC.

The DNA of the CDR3 is TGTGCCAGCAGCAGGGGTTCGGGGCGCGGGGGCGAGCAGTACTTC. As protein: CASSRGSGRGGEQYF. The V and J genes are TRBV9 and TRBJ2-7, with 7 bases lining up with TRBD2. With V trimmed by 4 bases and J by 6 bases, 13 bases remained unmatched. In germline, CDR1 is SGDLS, CDR2 YYNGEE. The length of the CDR3 is 15 residues.

This rearrangement joins TRBV7-3 to TRBJ1-1, with D possibly TRBD1 on 5 matching bases. The germline V gene has CDR1 SGHTA and CDR2 FQGTGA. The CDR3 is made up of 14 amino acids. V was pared by 1 base and J by 6 bases, with 12 bases between. The CDR3 here is CASSLNPRGAEAFF. The CDR3 DNA follows: TGTGCCAGCAGCTTAAATCCGAGAGGGGCTGAAGCTTTCTTT.

Comment on this clone: The junction and the germline gene differ at one end; a read error may be behind it. The chain carries TRBV7-7 and TRBJ1-5, with D possibly matching TRBD1 (6 bases). The CDR3 has 17 residues. CDR1 SSHAT and CDR2 FNYEAQ come from the germline V gene (reference sequence). Here the CDR3 DNA reads TGTGCTAGCAGCTTACCAGGGACAAAAATTTACCGTCAGCCCCAGCATTTT. It specifies CASSLPGTKIYRQPQHF.

The chain employs TRBV4-2 and TRBJ1-2; 9 positions match TRBD1. CDR3 length: 15 residues. V was clipped by 1 base and J by 8 bases; unmatched bases: 8. Germline V gene data show CDR1 as LGHNA and CDR2 as YNFKEQ. The CDR3 loop is CASSQVPGQGDGYTF. In nucleotides, the CDR3 is TGTGCCAGCAGCCAAGTACCGGGACAGGGCGACGGCTACACCTTC.

This chain links TRBV9 with TRBJ2-3, with D unresolved. CDR3 size: 14 residues. Trimming shortened V by 0 bases and J by 0 bases, and 5 bases separated the two germline ends. Germline lookup yields CDR1 SGDLS and CDR2 YYNGEE. For the CDR3, the DNA is TGTGCCAGCAGCGTAGTCGGAAGCACAGATACGCAGTATTTT. Translated, it gives CASSVVGSTDTQYF.

The chain couples TRBV28 to TRBJ1-6; D remains unclear. This CDR3 region has 15 residues. Germline assignment: CDR1 MDHEN and CDR2 SYDVKM. The ends were cut back, 4 bases at V and 5 bases at J, with 12 bases in the middle. The CDR3 spells CASSSGLGNNSPLHF. The CDR3 DNA reads TGTGCCAGCAGTTCCGGGCTTGGGAATAATTCACCCCTCCACTTT.

This chain connects TRBV9 to TRBJ2-7; tentative D call: TRBD1 (6 bases). Trimming left V 4 bases short and J 6 bases short, with 23 bases between. There are 16 residues in the CDR3. CDR1 is SGDLS and CDR2 is YYNGEE in the germline V gene. The CDR3 sequence is CASSSGALGRGSEQYF. The CDR3 nucleotides are TGTGCCAGCAGCTCAGGGGCCCTCGGGCGAGGAAGCGAGCAGTACTTC.

The rearrangement links TRBV15 to TRBJ1-3; perhaps TRBD1 as D (6 bases). The V end lost 7 bases, the J end lost 4 bases, and 17 bases lay between the germline ends. This CDR3 contains 15 residues. Germline CDR1 is LNHNV and CDR2 is YYDKDF (reference sequence). The CDR3 DNA reads as TGTGCCACCACCCCCGGGGCAGGGGCCGGAAACACCATATATTTT. This translates into CATTPGAGAGNTIYF.

The CDR3: CASSGAGISYEQYF. The CDR3 DNA follows: TGTGCCAGTAGTGGGGCGGGGATCTCCTACGAGCAGTACTTC. The chain has TRBV19 and TRBJ2-7; the D gene is possibly TRBD2 (6 bases). The CDR3 runs to 14 residues. The V gene's germline CDR1 is LNHDA and CDR2 SQIVND (reference sequence). V lost 5 bases to trimming and J lost 0 bases, with 11 bases between them. The variable domain in full, with the rest retrieved from reference TRBV19 and TRBJ2-7, is DGGITQSPKYLFRKEGQNVTLSCEQNLNHDAMYWYRQDPGQGLRLIYYSQIVNDFQKGDIAEGYSVSREKKESFPLTVTSAQKNPTAFYLCASSGAGISYEQYFGPGTRLTVT.

The rearrangement uses TRBV9 and TRBJ1-1; possible D gene TRBD1, 6 bases. From germline, CDR1 is SGDLS and CDR2 YYNGEE. This CDR3 is 15 amino acids long. V was trimmed by 3 bases and J by 1 base, leaving 13 bases between them. The CDR3 region is CASSAIQGKNTEAFF. DNA for the CDR3: TGTGCCAGCAGCGCCATCCAGGGGAAGAACACTGAAGCTTTCTTT.

The rearrangement joins TRBV4-1 to TRBJ2-1, with D maybe TRBD2 (6 bases). Trimming pared 2 bases from V and 7 bases from J, leaving 12 bases between. CDR1 is MGHRA, CDR2 YSYEKL, per germline. This CDR3 comprises 14 residues. CDR3 in amino acids: CASSQNKGGNEQFF. The CDR3 DNA reads TGCGCCAGCAGCCAAAACAAAGGAGGGAATGAGCAGTTCTTC.

The chain carries TRBV28 and TRBJ2-7, with D possibly matching TRBD2 (6 bases). V lost 5 bases and J lost 2, with 10 bases in between. The CDR3 consists of 13 residues. Looked up from germline, CDR1 is MDHEN and CDR2 is SYDVKM. CDR3 protein: CASSKRRAYEQYF. CDR3 nucleotides: TGTGCCAGCAGTAAACGGAGGGCCTACGAGCAGTACTTC.

The chain links TRBV6-1 to TRBJ2-5, with D perhaps TRBD2 (6 bases). V lost 6 bases and J lost 4, with 18 bases in between. The CDR3 is 15 amino acids. Germline CDR1 and CDR2: MNHNS and SASEGT. The CDR3: CASSLLATPGETQYF. For the CDR3, the DNA is TGTGCCAGCAGCTTACTAGCCACGCCCGGAGAGACCCAGTACTTC.